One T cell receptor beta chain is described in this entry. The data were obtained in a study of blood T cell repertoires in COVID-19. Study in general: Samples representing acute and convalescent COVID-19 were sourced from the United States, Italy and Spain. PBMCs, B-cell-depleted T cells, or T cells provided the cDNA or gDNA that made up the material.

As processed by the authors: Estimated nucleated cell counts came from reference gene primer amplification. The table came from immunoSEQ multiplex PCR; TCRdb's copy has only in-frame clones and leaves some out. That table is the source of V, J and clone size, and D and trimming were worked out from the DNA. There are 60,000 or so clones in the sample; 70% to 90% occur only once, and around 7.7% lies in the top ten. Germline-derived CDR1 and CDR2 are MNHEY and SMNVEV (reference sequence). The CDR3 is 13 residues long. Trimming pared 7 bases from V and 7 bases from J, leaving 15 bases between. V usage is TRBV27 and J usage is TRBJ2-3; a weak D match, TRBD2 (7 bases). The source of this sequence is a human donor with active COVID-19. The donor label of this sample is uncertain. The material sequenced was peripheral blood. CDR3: CASNPGGRNTQYF. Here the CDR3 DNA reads TGTGCCAGCAACCCGGGGGGCCGAAATACGCAGTATTTT.